This T cell receptor (beta chain) came from a study of T-cell reconstitution after alpha-beta-depleted transplantation in children. Unique molecular identifiers were incorporated during preparation of the TCRbeta library. TCRdb passed the PCR reads through MiXCR, listing each CDR3 protein once. The sample lists about 370,000 distinct CDR3 sequences; over 20% were seen once. The receptor's source is a human donor who donated a stem cell graft to a child with acute myeloid leukemia. The specimen was PBMCs from the stem cell graft donor, collected from the stem cell graft.

The CDR3 DNA is TGTGCCAGCTCACCCCCTAGCCTGGGCGTGGATGAGCAGTTCTTC. It is translated as CASSPPSLGVDEQFF. The V gene is TRBV18, the J gene TRBJ2-1, with D possibly matching TRBD2 (5 bases). Trimming stripped 3 bases from V and 8 bases from J, with 17 bases between. In germline, CDR1 is KGHSH, CDR2 LQKENI. This CDR3 has 15 amino acids.